Listed below are T cell receptor beta chains from one sample, sequenced in a study of Graves' ophthalmopathy and Graves' hyperthyroidism. TCRdb independently ran MiXCR on the multiplex PCR reads; one entry per CDR3 protein. Of 200,000 to 250,000 distinct CDR3 sequences in the sample, 20% to 25% were seen once. The sample comprised peripheral blood. Receptors were obtained from a woman aged 50 to 65 with Graves' ophthalmopathy. CDR3s include the opening cysteine and the closing phenylalanine or tryptophan. D genes are given only for firm matches. A clone size is listed for some rows: how often the clone was seen (once, few, many), or a class if it is expanded.

V gene	D gene	clone size	J gene	CDR3 DNA	CDR3 protein
TRBV19	NA	many	TRBJ2-5	TGTGCCAGTAGTACGGACCGGGAGTTGACCCAGTACTTC	CASSTDRELTQYF
TRBV5-8	NA	NA	TRBJ1-2	TGTGCCAGCAGCTTGTCCGGGGGCGCGGACTATGGCTACACCTTC	CASSLSGGADYGYTF
TRBV19	TRBD2	NA	TRBJ2-7	TGTGCCAGTAGTCTCAGCGGGAAGGCCTACGAGCAGTACTTC	CASSLSGKAYEQYF
TRBV3-1	NA	NA	TRBJ2-6	TGTGCCAGCAGCCAGCTATCTGGGGCCAACGTCCTGACTTTC	CASSQLSGANVLTF
TRBV7-2	TRBD1	many	TRBJ1-3	TGTGCCAGCAGCCTCCAGACAGGGTTAAACACCATATATTTT	CASSLQTGLNTIYF
TRBV27	NA	many	TRBJ1-3	TGTGCCAGCAGCCGACACGGACAGTATGGAAACACCATATATTTT	CASSRHGQYGNTIYF
TRBV7-3	NA	many	TRBJ2-5	TGTGCCAGCAGCCCCTCCTCGCCGGACGGGACCCAGTACTTC	CASSPSSPDGTQYF
TRBV6-1	NA	NA	TRBJ2-2	TGTGCCAGCAGCGAAACACTAGCCGGGGAGCTGTTTTTT	CASSETLAGELFF
TRBV20-1	TRBD1	many	TRBJ1-6	TGCAGTGCTAGAGAGCGGACAGGGGAGAATTCACCCCTCCACTTT	CSARERTGENSPLHF
TRBV10-3	TRBD1	NA	TRBJ1-5	TGTGCCATCAGTGACAGGGGGCTAGTCGGCAATCAGCCCCAGCATTTT	CAISDRGLVGNQPQHF
TRBV7-2	NA	many	TRBJ2-7	TGTGCCAGCAGCTCAAGGCAGGTCGCAGGCGAGCAGTACTTC	CASSSRQVAGEQYF
TRBV28	TRBD1	many	TRBJ2-3	TGTGCCAGCGTCGGGACAGGGAGCGCAGATACGCAGTATTTT	CASVGTGSADTQYF
TRBV30	NA	NA	TRBJ2-5	TGTGCCTGGAGTGTCCAAACAGCAGGGGAGACCCAGTACTTC	CAWSVQTAGETQYF
TRBV5-1	TRBD2	few	TRBJ2-2	TGCGCCAGCAGCAGGAGCGGGGCGAACACCGGGGAGCTGTTTTTT	CASSRSGANTGELFF
TRBV14	NA	NA	TRBJ2-5	TGTGCCAGCAGCCAAGCAAGGTCCGGGCAAGAGACCCAGTACTTC	CASSQARSGQETQYF
TRBV3-1	TRBD2	many	TRBJ2-7	TGTGCCAGCAGCTCTGGACTAGCGGGAGAAGGCGAGCAGTACTTC	CASSSGLAGEGEQYF
TRBV20-1	NA	NA	TRBJ2-7	TGCAGTGCTATCGGACGGAGCGAAGTCGACGAGCAGTACTTC	CSAIGRSEVDEQYF
TRBV3-1	NA	NA	TRBJ2-5	TGTGCCAGCAGCCAAAGGCGGGAAGGATTTGAGACCCAGTACTTC	CASSQRREGFETQYF
TRBV19	TRBD2	many	TRBJ2-7	TGTGCCAGTAGTTTGGGACTAGCGGGACCCTACGAGCAGTACTTC	CASSLGLAGPYEQYF
TRBV7-2	NA	NA	TRBJ1-1	TGTGCCAGCAGCTTAGTCACGGGGAGGAACACTGAAGCTTTCTTT	CASSLVTGRNTEAFF
TRBV6-5	NA	NA	TRBJ1-1	TGTGCCAGCAGTTATTCCGGGGGAAAGGGGAACACTGAAGCTTTCTTT	CASSYSGGKGNTEAFF
TRBV3-1	NA	many	TRBJ2-4	TGTGCCAGCAGCCAAGAGGGGTCCATTCAGTACTTC	CASSQEGSIQYF
TRBV3-1	NA	NA	TRBJ2-2	TGTGCCAGCAGCCAACCCGCGGGGACGAACACCGGGGAGCTGTTTTTT	CASSQPAGTNTGELFF
TRBV14	TRBD1	many	TRBJ2-5	TGTGCCAGCAGCCCCCGAGGGGGCCACCAAGAGACCCAGTACTTC	CASSPRGGHQETQYF
TRBV27	NA	NA	TRBJ2-4	TGTGCCAGCAGTTGGGGGGCCAAAAACATTCAGTACTTC	CASSWGAKNIQYF
TRBV19	TRBD1	many	TRBJ2-2	TGTGCCAGTAGTTTACAGGGGCGAACCGGGGAGCTGTTTTTT	CASSLQGRTGELFF
TRBV6-2/TRBV6-3	TRBD1	NA	TRBJ1-5	TGTGCCAGCACCTCCGCGGGACAGGCGAATCAGCCCCAGCATTTT	CASTSAGQANQPQHF
TRBV20-1	TRBD1	NA	TRBJ1-1	TGCAGTGCTGGGACAGGGAAGCCTGAAGCTTTCTTT	CSAGTGKPEAFF
TRBV28	TRBD1	NA	TRBJ1-2	TGTGCCAGCTCGACAGGGCGCGGCTACACCTTC	CASSTGRGYTF
TRBV6-1	TRBD2	NA	TRBJ2-7	TGTGCCAGCACAATAGCGGGAATGGGGGAGCAGTACTTC	CASTIAGMGEQYF
TRBV6-1	NA	once	TRBJ2-7	TGTGCCAGCAGTCCCCCGGGCTCATGGGACGAGCAGTACTTC	CASSPPGSWDEQYF
TRBV20-1	NA	many	TRBJ1-1	TGCAGTGCCATGGGACACGTGAACACTGAAGCTTTCTTT	CSAMGHVNTEAFF
TRBV2	TRBD1	many	TRBJ1-4	TGTGCCAGCAGTTGGCAGGGGGCAGGATCTAATGAAAAACTGTTTTTT	CASSWQGAGSNEKLFF
TRBV29-1	TRBD2	many	TRBJ2-7	TGCAGCGTTGTTGAGCGGGAGGACTCCGAGCAGTACTTC	CSVVEREDSEQYF
TRBV2	NA	many	TRBJ1-2	TGTGCCAGCGAACCACAGGGCCGCCATGGCTACACCTTC	CASEPQGRHGYTF